These 10 T cell receptor beta chains came from one sample sequenced in a study of blood T cell dynamics during melanoma immunotherapy. The table came from immunoSEQ multiplex PCR; TCRdb's copy has only in-frame clones and leaves some out. The table lists roughly 10,000 clones, 86% of them singletons. As for time point: pre-treatment baseline. This specimen was blood, taken from a patient treated with checkpoint blockade. The source is a human donor with melanoma.

The chain's CDR3 is CASSPTEYGYTF. Here the CDR3 DNA reads TGTGCCAGCTCACCTACCGAATATGGCTACACCTTC. The chain employs TRBV18 and TRBJ1-2, with D unresolved. Per germline, CDR1 KGHSH and CDR2 LQKENI. Trimming stripped 3 bases from V and 5 bases from J, with 7 bases between. The CDR3 is made up of 12 amino acids.

The rearrangement joins TRBV7-2 to TRBJ2-5, with D unclear. Germline loops: CDR1 SGHTA, CDR2 FQGNSA. Trimming removed 5 bases at V and 5 bases at J, with 18 bases between. CDR3 size: 15 residues. CDR3 region: CASSARKTGTETQYF. The CDR3 nucleotides read TGTGCCAGCAGCGCCCGAAAGACTGGCACGGAGACCCAGTACTTC.

This CDR3 is CASSYYDEQFF. The CDR3 DNA reads as TGTGCCAGCAGCTATTACGACGAGCAGTTCTTC. The V call is TRBV5-4, the J call TRBJ2-1; D is uncertain. This CDR3 has 11 amino acids. V lost 3 bases to trimming and J lost 10 bases, with 8 bases between them. Per the germline V gene, CDR1 is SGHNT and CDR2 is YYREEE (reference sequence).

The chain combines TRBV5-5 with TRBJ1-5; the D is unclear. V was shortened by 1 base and J by 5 bases, with 13 bases between the two germline ends. The CDR3 spans 15 residues. Germline V CDR1 and CDR2: SGHKS, YYEKEE (reference sequence). CDR3 residues: CASSLTVSPDQPQHF. The CDR3 region has the DNA TGTGCCAGCAGCTTGACAGTGAGCCCTGATCAGCCCCAGCATTTT. Complete variable domain (other parts from reference TRBV5-5 and TRBJ1-5): DAGVTQSPTHLIKTRGQQVTLRCSPISGHKSVSWYQQVLGQGPQFIFQYYEKEERGRGNFPDRFSARQFPNYSSELNVNALLLGDSALYLCASSLTVSPDQPQHFGDGTRLSIL.

This clone appeared a single time. This chain connects TRBV13 to TRBJ2-5, with 9 positions matching TRBD2. Unmatched junction bases numbered 8, after V lost 7 bases and J lost 5 bases. Germline V CDR1 and CDR2: PRHDT, FYEKMQ (reference sequence). The CDR3 spans 14 residues. The CDR3 DNA reads as TGTGCCAGCATCAAAGCGGGAGGTGTTGAGACCCAGTACTTC. Amino acid sequence: CASIKAGGVETQYF.

V usage is TRBV30 and J usage is TRBJ1-1; 7 bases match TRBD1. The CDR3 loop spans 17 amino acids. Per germline, CDR1 GTSNPN and CDR2 SVGIG (reference sequence). V lost 2 bases to trimming and J lost 2 bases; unmatched junction nucleotides: 14. The chain's CDR3 is CAWSRFRQGGFNTEAFF. The CDR3, as DNA: TGTGCCTGGAGTAGATTTCGCCAGGGGGGTTTTAACACTGAAGCTTTCTTT.

The chain recombines TRBV5-1 with TRBJ2-7; 7 bases map to TRBD1. CDR1 SGHRS and CDR2 YFSETQ come from the germline V gene. This CDR3 spans 15 amino acids. The V segment lost 3 bases and the J segment 1 base; nucleotides outside the gene matches: 7. CDR3 coding DNA: TGCGCCAGCAGCTCCCGGACAGGTTCATCCTACGAGCAGTACTTC. Translating it yields CASSSRTGSSYEQYF. The complete variable domain, with remaining parts taken from reference TRBV5-1 and TRBJ2-7, reads KAGVTQTPRYLIKTRGQQVTLSCSPISGHRSVSWYQQTPGQGLQFLFEYFSETQRNKGNFPGRFSGRQFSNSRSEMNVSTLELGDSALYLCASSSRTGSSYEQYFGPGTRLTVT.

J is TRBJ2-1 and V is TRBV9; 7 bases agree with TRBD2. The V segment lost 0 bases and the J segment 2 bases; nucleotides outside the gene matches: 14. The CDR3 contains 19 residues. CDR1 is SGDLS and CDR2 is YYNGEE in the germline V gene. The CDR3 here is CASSVASSGPRVTYNEQFF. The CDR3 coding sequence is TGTGCCAGCAGCGTAGCGTCTAGCGGTCCCCGGGTAACCTACAATGAGCAGTTCTTC.

Only a few counts were recorded for this clone. V usage is TRBV14 and J usage is TRBJ1-6, with unresolved D. Trimming shortened V by 1 base and J by 11 bases, and 12 bases separated the two germline ends. This CDR3 region has 14 residues. Germline V CDR1 and CDR2: SGHDN, FVKESK. The CDR3 loop is CASSQGGGVAPLHF. The CDR3 region has the DNA TGTGCCAGCAGCCAAGGTGGAGGAGTAGCACCCCTCCACTTT. The variable domain in full, with the rest retrieved from reference TRBV14 and TRBJ1-6, is EAGVTQFPSHSVIEKGQTVTLRCDPISGHDNLYWYRRVMGKEIKFLLHFVKESKQDESGMPNNRFLAERTGGTYSTLKVQPAELEDSGVYFCASSQGGGVAPLHFGNGTRLTVT.

This chain uses TRBV5-6 with TRBJ1-6; D remains unclear. CDR3 length: 17 amino acids. The germline V gene encodes CDR1 SGHDT and CDR2 YYEEEE. The V end was cut by 0 bases, the J end by 6 bases, with 16 bases between. The CDR3 region is CASSLGMWGSGNSPLHF. In nucleotides, the CDR3 is TGTGCCAGCAGCTTGGGAATGTGGGGATCGGGTAATTCACCCCTCCACTTT.